These T cell receptor beta chains were read from a single sample in a study of cytomegalovirus exposure and HLA in healthy donors. Data came from immunoSEQ multiplex PCR; TCRdb stores just in-frame clones and leaves some out. The table has about 190,000 clones, around 88% seen once. Sequencing was done on a sample of PBMCs. The receptor set was obtained from a young woman in good health and CMV-seronegative. Both conserved end residues are part of each CDR3. Fields, in order: D gene, clone size, CDR3 length, V gene, J gene, CDR3 protein, CDR3 DNA. The D gene is left open where the match is weak. Some rows have no size entry. The others give once, few or many, or a class for an expanded clone.

d_gene: TRBD2; abundance: NA; len: 14; v_gene: TRBV5-1; j_gene: TRBJ2-7; CDR3aa: CASSSSGGYYEQYF; CDR3nt: TGCGCCAGCAGCTCCTCCGGGGGGTACTACGAGCAGTACTTC
d_gene: NA; abundance: NA; len: 18; v_gene: TRBV11-2; j_gene: TRBJ2-7; CDR3aa: CASSPTGRGRQTPFEQYF; CDR3nt: TGTGCCAGCAGCCCCACGGGCAGGGGCCGCCAAACGCCTTTCGAGCAGTACTTC
d_gene: TRBD2; abundance: NA; len: 13; v_gene: TRBV6-6; j_gene: TRBJ2-1; CDR3aa: CASTAGGPREQFF; CDR3nt: TGTGCCAGCACGGCGGGGGGGCCACGTGAGCAGTTCTTC
d_gene: NA; abundance: NA; len: 16; v_gene: TRBV5-5; j_gene: TRBJ2-3; CDR3aa: CASSLHGQPLADTQYF; CDR3nt: TGTGCCAGCAGCTTACACGGACAGCCCCTGGCAGATACGCAGTATTTT
d_gene: TRBD1; abundance: NA; len: 18; v_gene: TRBV7-8; j_gene: TRBJ2-5; CDR3aa: CASSLLVRGQGAGETQYF; CDR3nt: TGTGCCAGCAGCTTATTAGTTAGGGGACAGGGTGCGGGGGAGACCCAGTACTTC
d_gene: NA; abundance: once; len: 11; v_gene: TRBV30; j_gene: TRBJ2-5; CDR3aa: CAWSVQETQYF; CDR3nt: TGTGCCTGGAGTGTACAGGAGACCCAGTACTTC
d_gene: NA; abundance: NA; len: 17; v_gene: TRBV27; j_gene: TRBJ2-3; CDR3aa: CATRFTRNPSSTDTQYF; CDR3nt: TGTGCCACCCGATTTACTCGTAATCCCTCAAGCACAGATACGCAGTATTTT
d_gene: NA; abundance: NA; len: 11; v_gene: TRBV6-5; j_gene: TRBJ2-7; CDR3aa: CATTRADPHYF; CDR3nt: TGTGCCACCACACGAGCGGACCCTCACTACTTC
d_gene: NA; abundance: few; len: 16; v_gene: TRBV4-1; j_gene: TRBJ1-4; CDR3aa: CASSHPTGGLREKLFF; CDR3nt: TGCGCCAGCAGCCACCCTACGGGGGGCCTTAGGGAAAAACTGTTTTTT
d_gene: TRBD2; abundance: NA; len: 15; v_gene: TRBV19; j_gene: TRBJ2-1; CDR3aa: CASSVVAGGRAEQFF; CDR3nt: TGTGCCAGTAGTGTGGTGGCGGGAGGGAGGGCTGAGCAGTTCTTC
d_gene: TRBD1; abundance: NA; len: 14; v_gene: TRBV6-5; j_gene: TRBJ1-2; CDR3aa: CASSPDRGHYGYTF; CDR3nt: TGTGCCAGCAGCCCGGACAGGGGGCACTATGGCTACACCTTC
d_gene: TRBD1; abundance: few; len: 17; v_gene: TRBV14; j_gene: TRBJ1-2; CDR3aa: CASSQLRSGTGTYGYTF; CDR3nt: TGTGCCAGCAGCCAGCTAAGGTCCGGGACAGGTACCTATGGCTACACCTTC
d_gene: NA; abundance: NA; len: 12; v_gene: TRBV25-1; j_gene: TRBJ2-5; CDR3aa: CASIESPETQYF; CDR3nt: TGTGCCAGCATAGAGTCCCCCGAGACCCAGTACTTC
d_gene: NA; abundance: NA; len: 18; v_gene: TRBV7-2; j_gene: TRBJ1-4; CDR3aa: CASSPILDDPAANEKLFF; CDR3nt: TGTGCCAGCAGCCCGATTTTGGATGATCCCGCGGCTAATGAAAAACTGTTTTTT
d_gene: NA; abundance: NA; len: 14; v_gene: TRBV29-1; j_gene: TRBJ1-1; CDR3aa: CSGGRKGGYTEAFF; CDR3nt: TGCAGCGGGGGGAGGAAGGGTGGGTACACTGAAGCTTTCTTT
d_gene: NA; abundance: once; len: 15; v_gene: TRBV9; j_gene: TRBJ1-6; CDR3aa: CASSASHPTSSPLHF; CDR3nt: TGTGCCAGCAGCGCCTCCCACCCCACGAGTTCACCCCTCCACTTT
d_gene: NA; abundance: NA; len: 16; v_gene: TRBV9; j_gene: TRBJ2-5; CDR3aa: CASSVAGGGQRETQYF; CDR3nt: TGTGCCAGCAGCGTAGCTGGAGGGGGACAGCGGGAGACCCAGTACTTC
d_gene: NA; abundance: NA; len: 13; v_gene: TRBV10-3; j_gene: TRBJ1-1; CDR3aa: CATKIDRFTEAFF; CDR3nt: TGTGCCACCAAAATTGACAGATTCACTGAAGCTTTCTTT
d_gene: TRBD1; abundance: NA; len: 16; v_gene: TRBV27; j_gene: TRBJ2-7; CDR3aa: CASSFDRALWSYEQYF; CDR3nt: TGTGCCAGCAGTTTCGACAGGGCACTTTGGTCCTACGAGCAGTACTTC
d_gene: NA; abundance: NA; len: 15; v_gene: TRBV7-8; j_gene: TRBJ1-5; CDR3aa: CASSSEQGWNQPQHF; CDR3nt: TGTGCCAGCAGCTCAGAACAGGGATGGAATCAGCCCCAGCATTTT
d_gene: TRBD1; abundance: NA; len: 13; v_gene: TRBV15; j_gene: TRBJ2-7; CDR3aa: CATSRAPGQGQYF; CDR3nt: TGTGCCACCAGCAGAGCTCCGGGACAGGGTCAGTACTTC
d_gene: NA; abundance: NA; len: 12; v_gene: TRBV11-2; j_gene: TRBJ1-5; CDR3aa: CASSEINQPQHF; CDR3nt: TGTGCCAGCTCCGAGATTAATCAGCCCCAGCATTTT